This TCR beta chain was documented in a study of cytomegalovirus exposure and HLA in healthy donors. For the study at large: A later analysis reported the roughly 130 validation repertoires used the same platform as the approximately 650 first-cohort repertoires.

This clone was counted a single time. Antigen: not known. Profiled with immunoSEQ multiplex PCR; TCRdb holds only in-frame clones, not every one. The table shows more than 140,000 clones, with around 90% occurring only once. Whole-study results and caveats: Researchers reported that three CMV-associated chains were confirmed in vitro as CMV antigen-specific. TCR clusters originating in the first cohort tended to co-occur in the 120 validation repertoires, according to a later analysis.

Trimming stripped 1 base from V and 3 bases from J, with 7 bases between. Germline CDR1 SGHTA, CDR2 FQGTGA. This CDR3 region has 15 residues. The specimen was PBMCs. The sequence derives from a woman younger than 35 in good health and CMV-seropositive. V gene TRBV7-3 combines with J gene TRBJ2-6, with D possibly TRBD1 on 5 matching bases. CDR3 nucleotide sequence: TGTGCCAGCAGCTTAAAAGGGGATGGGGCCAACGTCCTGACTTTC. It encodes CASSLKGDGANVLTF.